Listed below are T cell receptor beta chains from one sample, sequenced in a study of cytomegalovirus exposure and HLA in healthy donors. The repertoire was sequenced with immunoSEQ multiplex PCR; TCRdb's copy has only in-frame clones and lacks some. The sample records approximately 97,000 clones, 65% to 85% being singletons. The sample consisted of PBMCs. The receptors stem from a man aged 35 to 55 in good health and CMV-seropositive. CDR3s include the opening cysteine and the closing phenylalanine or tryptophan. A D gene is named only where the DNA matches it firmly. The listing skips clone size in some rows; elsewhere it reads once, few, many or a size class.

clone_size	d_call	v_call	j_call	cdr3_aa	cdr3_nt
once	TRBD1	TRBV5-1	TRBJ2-1	CASSPGTVRYNEQFF	TGCGCCAGCAGCCCTGGGACAGTTCGCTACAATGAGCAGTTCTTC
once	TRBD1	TRBV2	TRBJ2-7	CASSDKGQPSYEQYF	TGTGCCAGCAGTGACAAGGGACAGCCATCTTACGAGCAGTACTTC
few	NA	TRBV18	TRBJ2-3	CASSLSGSDTQYF	TGTGCCAGCTCCCTTAGCGGATCAGATACGCAGTATTTT
NA	NA	TRBV6-5	TRBJ1-5	CASSYSPSQPQHF	TGTGCCAGCAGTTACTCTCCTAGTCAGCCCCAGCATTTT
NA	NA	TRBV6-1	TRBJ1-1	CASRIMNTEAFF	TGTGCCAGCAGAATCATGAACACTGAAGCTTTCTTT
NA	NA	TRBV27	TRBJ1-2	CASSLTVRGFLLYGYTF	TGTGCCAGCAGTTTAACGGTCAGGGGTTTTCTACTTTATGGCTACACCTTC
NA	NA	TRBV4-2	TRBJ2-7	CASSQASRYEQYF	TGTGCCAGCAGCCAAGCTTCCCGCTACGAGCAGTACTTC
NA	TRBD1	TRBV5-1	TRBJ1-2	CASSAGTDYGYTF	TGCGCCAGCAGCGCTGGGACAGACTATGGCTACACCTTC
NA	NA	TRBV5-1	TRBJ2-1	CASSPQGHEQFF	TGCGCCAGCAGCCCACAGGGTCATGAGCAGTTCTTC
NA	NA	TRBV30	TRBJ1-4	CAWSGLGAGNEKLFF	TGTGCCTGGAGTGGTCTGGGAGCGGGTAACGAAAAACTGTTTTTT
NA	TRBD1	TRBV27	TRBJ1-4	CASSSPGQGNEKLFF	TGTGCCAGCAGTTCCCCCGGACAGGGTAATGAAAAACTGTTTTTT
NA	TRBD1	TRBV29-1	TRBJ1-3	CSVEDRGRSGNTIYF	TGCAGCGTTGAAGACAGGGGGAGAAGTGGAAACACCATATATTTT
once	TRBD1	TRBV6-1	TRBJ2-1	CASSRDRGLGNEQFF	TGTGCCAGCAGCCGGGACAGGGGCTTGGGCAATGAGCAGTTCTTC
once	NA	TRBV7-2	TRBJ2-1	CASSEHPSVANEQFF	TGTGCCAGCAGCGAACATCCCAGCGTTGCCAATGAGCAGTTCTTC
NA	NA	TRBV7-9	TRBJ1-2	CASSFGSSQDGYTF	TGTGCCAGCAGCTTTGGATCTTCCCAGGATGGCTACACCTTC
NA	NA	TRBV19	TRBJ1-5	CASGQPYSNQPQHF	TGTGCCAGTGGGCAGCCTTATAGCAATCAGCCCCAGCATTTT
NA	TRBD1	TRBV4-1	TRBJ2-7	CASSLRDSYEQYF	TGCGCCAGCAGCCTACGGGACAGCTACGAGCAGTACTTC
NA	TRBD2	TRBV18	TRBJ2-1	CASSPMVSGGYNEQFF	TGTGCCAGCTCACCAATGGTAAGCGGGGGCTACAATGAGCAGTTCTTC
NA	NA	TRBV4-1	TRBJ1-3	CASSQERTASGNTIYF	TGCGCCAGCAGCCAAGAACGAACAGCCTCTGGAAACACCATATATTTT
NA	TRBD2	TRBV27	TRBJ2-1	CASSGGLAVYNEQFF	TGTGCCAGCAGTGGCGGACTAGCCGTCTACAATGAGCAGTTCTTC
few	TRBD1	TRBV5-6	TRBJ2-7	CASRRTGREQYF	TGTGCCAGCAGAAGGACAGGGCGGGAGCAGTACTTC
NA	TRBD2	TRBV7-9	TRBJ2-7	CASSLDAGGADYEQYF	TGTGCCAGCAGCTTAGACGCGGGGGGGGCGGACTACGAGCAGTACTTC
NA	NA	TRBV5-4	TRBJ1-3	CASSPDPGRNGNTIYF	TGTGCCAGCAGCCCGGATCCGGGGAGGAATGGAAACACCATATATTTT
NA	NA	TRBV30	TRBJ2-1	CAYNRGISYNEQFF	TGTGCCTATAATCGGGGGATCTCCTACAATGAGCAGTTCTTC
NA	TRBD1	TRBV19	TRBJ1-2	CASSALGTGKFIDGYTF	TGTGCCAGTAGTGCCCTGGGGACAGGGAAGTTTATAGATGGCTACACCTTC
NA	NA	TRBV2	TRBJ2-5	CASSANQETQYF	TGTGCCAGCAGTGCAAACCAAGAGACCCAGTACTTC
NA	NA	TRBV21-1	TRBJ2-7	CASSKGGGRLGQYF	TGTGCCAGCAGCAAGGGCGGGGGGCGATTGGGGCAGTACTTC
NA	TRBD2	TRBV7-2	TRBJ2-1	CASSPYPTSGIYNEQFF	TGTGCCAGCAGCCCCTACCCGACTAGCGGGATCTACAATGAGCAGTTCTTC
NA	NA	TRBV6-5	TRBJ1-4	CASSYSGAPNEKLFF	TGTGCCAGCAGTTACTCGGGGGCGCCTAATGAAAAACTGTTTTTT
once	NA	TRBV5-4	TRBJ1-2	CASRGDMTGLNYGYTF	TGTGCCAGCAGAGGGGATATGACAGGTCTCAACTATGGCTACACCTTC
NA	NA	TRBV4-1	TRBJ2-1	CASSDPARASYNEQFF	TGCGCCAGCAGCGACCCAGCCAGGGCATCCTACAATGAGCAGTTCTTC
NA	TRBD1	TRBV5-1	TRBJ1-6	CASSKGTGGYSSPLHF	TGCGCCAGCAGCAAAGGGACAGGGGGCTATAGTTCACCCCTCCACTTT
once	TRBD2	TRBV28	TRBJ2-3	CASRKVTSGSRSTQYF	TGTGCCAGCAGAAAAGTCACTAGCGGGAGTAGGAGCACGCAGTATTTT